This T cell receptor beta chain is drawn from a study of T-cell reconstitution after alpha-beta-depleted transplantation in children. Findings and caveats of the study: Several hundred graft clones that had expanded were reportedly the source of alpha-beta T cells about two months after transplant. After transplant, high TCRbeta diversity at day 60 in some patients arose from surviving recipient T cells and thymic progenitors. Newly produced T cells mostly provided counts and TCRbeta diversity after one year, as hyperexpanded clones declined.

The J segment lost 4 bases and the V segment lost 5 bases, leaving 16 bases of the junction unmatched. The CDR3 is made up of 19 amino acids. Germline CDR1 and CDR2: SGHAT and FQNNGV. As for this clonotype: Its antigen is undetermined.

Unique molecular identifiers were incorporated into the prepared TCRbeta library. A single record per CDR3 protein comes from TCRdb applying MiXCR to the PCR reads. The data hold roughly 570,000 distinct CDR3 sequences, with about a quarter observed a single time. The source is a boy younger than two with Wiskott-Aldrich syndrome, due to receive a stem cell transplant. The sample in question was PBMCs, obtained before TCRalphabeta/CD19-depleted stem cell transplant. The chain joins TRBV11-2 to TRBJ2-1, with 11 bases aligning to TRBD2. This chain's CDR3 is CASSRRGTSGVDLYNEQFF. CDR3 coding DNA: TGTGCCAGCAGCCGCCGGGGGACTAGCGGCGTAGACTTGTACAATGAGCAGTTCTTC.